The rows below give T cell receptor beta chains drawn from one sample of a study of T cell repertoires in cytomegalovirus infection. These receptors are not linked to any known antigen. A single record per CDR3 protein comes from TCRdb applying MiXCR to the reads. The sample includes about 110,000 distinct CDR3 sequences, around 28% of them seen just once. Sequencing used CD8+ T cells from cultured PBMCs, obtained from culture after CMV antigen stimulation. The receptors stem from a human donor in good health (CMV status not recorded). Some clones in this sample may be carry-over from other donors' samples. CDR3s include the opening cysteine and the closing phenylalanine or tryptophan. D genes are given only for firm matches. Rows may omit the clone size; those that give it use once, few, many or a size class.

few,TRBJ1-5,TRBV12-3/TRBV12-4,.,CASSLLGGNQPQHF,TGTGCCAGCAGCCTTCTAGGGGGCAATCAGCCCCAGCATTTT
.,TRBJ1-5,TRBV28,TRBD1,CASSDPTGPDSNQPQHF,TGTGCCAGCAGTGACCCGACAGGGCCGGATAGCAATCAGCCCCAGCATTTT
.,TRBJ2-3,TRBV11-2,.,CASSVPGTPSTDTQYF,TGTGCCAGCAGCGTCCCCGGGACACCAAGCACAGATACGCAGTATTTT
.,TRBJ2-1,TRBV19,.,CASSMGAYNEQFF,TGTGCCAGTAGTATGGGGGCCTACAATGAGCAGTTCTTC
.,TRBJ2-3,TRBV7-6,TRBD2,CASSSLAGEVTQYF,TGTGCCAGCAGCTCCCTAGCGGGGGAAGTTACGCAGTATTTT
.,TRBJ1-2,TRBV6-5,TRBD1,CASSYTRTGDLNYGYTF,TGTGCCAGCAGTTACACCCGGACAGGGGACCTTAACTATGGCTACACCTTC
many,TRBJ2-1,TRBV6-2/TRBV6-3,TRBD2,CASSYAETSGGSYNEQFF,TGTGCCAGCAGCTACGCCGAGACTAGCGGGGGGTCCTACAATGAGCAGTTCTTC
.,TRBJ1-2,TRBV6-1,.,CASSESSDRYTF,TGTGCCAGCAGTGAAAGCTCAGATCGCTACACCTTC
few,TRBJ2-2,TRBV7-6,TRBD1,CASSGDRGGPGELFF,TGTGCCAGCAGCGGGGACAGGGGAGGGCCCGGGGAGCTGTTTTTT
.,TRBJ2-2,TRBV20-1,TRBD2,CSARHGGAPGELFF,TGCAGTGCTAGGCACGGGGGGGCCCCCGGGGAGCTGTTTTTT
.,TRBJ2-5,TRBV10-3,.,CAISESIRGGETQYF,TGTGCCATCAGTGAGTCGATCAGGGGAGGAGAGACCCAGTACTTC
many,TRBJ2-7,TRBV10-3,.,CAISELPHSYEQYF,TGTGCCATCAGTGAGCTACCTCACTCCTACGAGCAGTACTTC
once,TRBJ2-3,TRBV20-1,.,CSARDLALSTDTQYF,TGCAGTGCTAGAGACCTAGCCCTGAGCACAGATACGCAGTATTTT
.,TRBJ2-5,TRBV5-5,TRBD1,CASSDPLGDRDETQYF,TGTGCCAGCAGCGATCCCCTAGGGGACAGGGACGAGACCCAGTACTTC
once,TRBJ1-5,TRBV2,TRBD1,CASSPGTGYQPQHF,TGTGCCAGCAGTCCCGGGACAGGGTACCAGCCCCAGCATTTT
.,TRBJ2-7,TRBV28,.,CASRPTAYEQYF,TGTGCCAGCAGACCGACAGCCTACGAGCAGTACTTC